This record covers a single TCR beta chain. This CDR3 region has 15 residues. Trimming shortened V by 10 bases and J by 2 bases, and 21 bases separated the two germline ends. The germline V gene has CDR1 SGHNT and CDR2 YYREEE (reference sequence). Method: immunoSEQ multiplex PCR; TCRdb's copy keeps in-frame clones and lacks some. Of a few hundred thousand clones in the sample, 75% to 90% are singletons; the top ten hold under 3%. All enrollees were roughly 18 to 100 years old and from approximately 25 US areas. Researchers sorted participants into cohorts using their self-reported clinical history. Two negative PCRs, clearance, or symptom resolution characterized the recovered Cohort 3 donors. This entry is derived from a study of blood T cell repertoires in COVID-19. Study background: Both acute and convalescent COVID-19 samples were obtained from the United States, Italy and Spain.

The gene calls are TRBV5-4 and TRBJ2-5; D perhaps matches TRBD2 (7 bases). The source material was PBMCs or T cells enriched from blood (not recorded which). The clonotype originates from a woman under 30 who had recovered from COVID-19. Here the CDR3 DNA reads TGTGCCTGGATACGGGGGGCGAGGGGACAAGAGACCCAGTACTTC. It is translated as CAWIRGARGQETQYF.